The 3 T cell receptor beta chains given below trace back to one sample, sequenced in a study of T cells after yellow fever vaccination. TCRdb itself ran the 5' RACE reads through MiXCR, one entry per CDR3 protein. The table records 610,000 or so distinct CDR3 sequences, approximately 13% of them present only once. Material: PBMCs, obtained on the day of the yellow fever booster vaccination. The source of these receptors is a man aged 25 to 40 who received the YFV17D yellow fever vaccine.

The V call is TRBV20-1, the J call TRBJ1-4; 8 bases map to TRBD1. Germline assignment: CDR1 DFQATT and CDR2 SNEGSKA (reference sequence). The CDR3 consists of 15 residues. The ends lost 5 bases at V and 0 bases at J; junction bases unmatched: 5. CDR3: CSAARTGSTNEKLFF. The CDR3 DNA is TGCAGTGCTGCCCGGACAGGGTCAACTAATGAAAAACTGTTTTTT.

The genes are TRBV5-4 and TRBJ2-7; D perhaps matches TRBD1 (6 bases). V shed 5 bases and J shed 0 bases, with 15 bases lying between them. The CDR3 contains 15 residues. Germline values: CDR1 SGHNT, CDR2 YYREEE (reference sequence). CDR3 DNA: TGTGCCAGCAGTTCGGGACACCCGAGCTCCTACGAGCAGTACTTC. Translation gives CASSSGHPSSYEQYF. Based on the CDR3 plus reference TRBV5-4 and TRBJ2-7, the full variable domain is ETGVTQSPTHLIKTRGQQVTLRCSSQSGHNTVSWYQQALGQGPQFIFQYYREEENGRGNFPPRFSGLQFPNYSSELNVNALELDDSALYLCASSSGHPSSYEQYFGPGTRLTVT.

This clonotype was picked up a small number of times. The rearrangement links TRBV18 to TRBJ2-7; D gene ambiguous. V was cut by 2 bases and J by 3 bases, with 14 bases left in between. Germline lookup yields CDR1 KGHSH and CDR2 LQKENI. The length of the CDR3 is 15 residues. Written as DNA, the CDR3 is TGTGCCAGCTCACCATTAGGTTTCGAGAACTACGAGCAGTACTTC. It codes for CASSPLGFENYEQYF.